This T cell receptor (beta chain) was sequenced during a study of cytomegalovirus exposure and HLA in healthy donors. Study results and limitations: Association of 16,951 TCR beta sequences with HLA alleles was found at 0.05 false discovery rate in a later analysis. In presence/absence analyses, roughly uniform sequencing depth across donors was assumed. The authors enumerated around 150 TCR beta chains as linked to cytomegalovirus.

Concerning this clone: As yet, its antigen is unknown.

From germline, CDR1 is SNHLY and CDR2 FYNNEI. After removal of 5 bases from V and 7 bases from J, the junction contained 8 bases not matched to a gene. CDR3 length: 14 residues. The PCR ran on 60 Vbeta and 13 Jbeta primers. Assay: immunoSEQ multiplex PCR; the TCRdb copy retains only in-frame clones and omits some. The sample has about 67,000 clones, roughly 77% seen once. The clonotype was recovered from a woman aged 25 to 39 in good health and CMV-seronegative. The specimen sequenced was PBMCs. V is TRBV2 and J is TRBJ1-5, with TRBD1 matching over 7 bases. CDR3 DNA sequence: TGTGCCAGCAGTTCACGACAGGGCGGACAGCCCCAGCATTTT. Translated, it gives CASSSRQGGQPQHF.